This T cell receptor beta chain was sequenced for a study of metastatic and nonmetastatic thyroid tumors. Regarding the study as a whole: As reported, TCR beta diversity in blood and tumor was significantly higher in malignant thyroid tumors than in benign nodules.

Under the authors' procedure: Clinicopathological groups differed in CDR3, with these differences serving to build a distant-metastasis classifier for papillary thyroid cancer. TCRdb re-called clones via MiXCR from the PCR reads. The V and J calls were determined by TCRdb, not by the authors. The repertoire holds about 30,000 clones, with 20% to 30% as singletons. In the case of this clone: As yet, its antigen is unknown.

Each patient went into thyroid surgery without having received any treatment. Trimming stripped 4 bases from V and 7 bases from J, with 19 bases between. The CDR3 spans 15 residues. Germline loops: CDR1 MNHEY, CDR2 SMNVEV (reference sequence). The chain carries TRBV27 and TRBJ2-5; TRBD1 might be the D (5 bases). The sample was blood. The source is a female donor with papillary thyroid cancer or a benign thyroid nodule (not recorded which). Some clones in this sample may be carry-over from other donors' samples. The CDR3 coding sequence is TGTGCCAGCAGTTATAACAGGCCGAGGTCGGGGACCCAGTACTTC. Encoded protein: CASSYNRPRSGTQYF.